This TCR beta chain was sequenced for a study of PD-L1 blockade in urothelial cancer. Noted time point: peripheral blood 6 weeks after treatment start. Samples were collected from each patient before treatment and during treatment. Each patient gave between 1 and 8 of them in total. Libraries were prepared by immunoSEQ multiplex PCR; TCRdb keeps only in-frame clonotypes and omits some of them. The sample has around 49,000 clones, more than 75% seen once. Trimming left V 6 bases short and J 0 bases short, with 18 bases between. Looked up from germline, CDR1 is MDHEN and CDR2 is SYDVKM. The CDR3 is made up of 17 amino acids.

The chain combines TRBV28 with TRBJ2-1, with unresolved D. The receptor comes from a man aged 55 to 70 with urothelial cancer. The sample was PBMCs, taken around atezolizumab (anti-PD-L1) treatment. The DNA for the CDR3 is TGTGCCAGCAGCTCAAAGGCGGCTTTTTACTCCTACAATGAGCAGTTCTTC. Translating it yields CASSSKAAFYSYNEQFF.